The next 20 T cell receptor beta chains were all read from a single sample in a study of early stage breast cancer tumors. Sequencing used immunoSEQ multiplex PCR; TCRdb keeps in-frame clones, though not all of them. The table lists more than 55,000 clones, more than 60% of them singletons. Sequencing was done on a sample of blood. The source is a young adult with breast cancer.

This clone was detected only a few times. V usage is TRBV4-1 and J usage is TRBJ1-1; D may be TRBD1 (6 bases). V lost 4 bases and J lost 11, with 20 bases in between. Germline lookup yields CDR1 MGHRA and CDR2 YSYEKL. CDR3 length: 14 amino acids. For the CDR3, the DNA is TGCGCCAGCAGCCCTGGGTTAGGGGGGAATGGGGCTTTCTTT. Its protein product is CASSPGLGGNGAFF.

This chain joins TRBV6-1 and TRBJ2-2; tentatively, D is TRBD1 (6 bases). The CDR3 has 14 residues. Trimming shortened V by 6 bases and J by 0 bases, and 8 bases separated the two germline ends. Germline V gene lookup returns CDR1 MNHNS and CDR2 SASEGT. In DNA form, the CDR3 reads TGTGCCAGCAGGGGGACAACGAACACCGGGGAGCTGTTTTTT. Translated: CASRGTTNTGELFF.

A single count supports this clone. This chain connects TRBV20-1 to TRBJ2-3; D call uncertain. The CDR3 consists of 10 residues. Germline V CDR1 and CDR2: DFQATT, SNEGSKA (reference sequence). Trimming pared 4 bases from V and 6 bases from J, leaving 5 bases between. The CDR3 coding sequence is TGCAGTGCTATGCCGGATACGCAGTATTTT. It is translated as CSAMPDTQYF.

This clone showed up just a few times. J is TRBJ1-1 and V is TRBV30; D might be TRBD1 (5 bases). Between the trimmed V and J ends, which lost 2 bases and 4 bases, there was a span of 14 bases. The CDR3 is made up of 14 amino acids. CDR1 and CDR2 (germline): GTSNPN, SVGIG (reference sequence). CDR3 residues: CAWSLKGQFTEAFF. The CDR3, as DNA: TGTGCCTGGAGTCTAAAGGGGCAGTTCACTGAAGCTTTCTTT.

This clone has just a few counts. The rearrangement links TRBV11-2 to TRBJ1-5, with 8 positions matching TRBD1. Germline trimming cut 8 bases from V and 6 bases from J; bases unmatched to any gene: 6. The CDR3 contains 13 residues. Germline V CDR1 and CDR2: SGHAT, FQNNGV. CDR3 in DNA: TGTGCCAGCTCCGGACAGGGAAGTCAGCCCCAGCATTTT. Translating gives CASSGQGSQPQHF.

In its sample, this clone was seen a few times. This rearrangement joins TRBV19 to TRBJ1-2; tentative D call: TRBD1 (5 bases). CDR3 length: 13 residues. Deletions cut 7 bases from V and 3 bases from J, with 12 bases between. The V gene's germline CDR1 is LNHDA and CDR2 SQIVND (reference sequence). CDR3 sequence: CASIGGGYYGYTF. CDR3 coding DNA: TGTGCCAGTATCGGGGGTGGATACTATGGCTACACCTTC.

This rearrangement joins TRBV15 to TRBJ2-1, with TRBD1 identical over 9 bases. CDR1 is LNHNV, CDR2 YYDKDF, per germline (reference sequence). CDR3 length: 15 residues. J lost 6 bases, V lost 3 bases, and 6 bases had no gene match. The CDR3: CATSRGGTGTNEQFF. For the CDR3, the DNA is TGTGCCACCAGCAGGGGCGGGACAGGGACCAATGAGCAGTTCTTC.

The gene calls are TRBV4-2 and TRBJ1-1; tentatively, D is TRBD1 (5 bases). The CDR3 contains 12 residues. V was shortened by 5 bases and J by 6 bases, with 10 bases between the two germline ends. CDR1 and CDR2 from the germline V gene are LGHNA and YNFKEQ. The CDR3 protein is CASSKVGAEAFF. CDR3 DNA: TGTGCCAGCAGCAAGGTAGGGGCTGAAGCTTTCTTT.

CDR3: CASSAFSGTPYNEQFF. The CDR3 DNA reads as TGTGCCAGCAGTGCCTTTAGCGGGACCCCCTACAATGAGCAGTTCTTC. J is TRBJ2-1 and V is TRBV25-1; 8 bases match TRBD2. The CDR3 has 16 residues. With 4 bases clipped from V and 2 bases from J, the junction kept 7 bases outside the gene matches. Germline V CDR1 and CDR2: MGHDK, SYGVNS.

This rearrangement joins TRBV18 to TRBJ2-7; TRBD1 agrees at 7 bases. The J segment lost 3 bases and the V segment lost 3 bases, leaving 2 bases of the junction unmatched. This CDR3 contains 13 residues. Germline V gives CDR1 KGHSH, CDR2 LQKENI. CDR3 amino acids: CASSPGQSYEQYF. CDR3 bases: TGTGCCAGCTCACCGGGACAGAGCTACGAGCAGTACTTC.

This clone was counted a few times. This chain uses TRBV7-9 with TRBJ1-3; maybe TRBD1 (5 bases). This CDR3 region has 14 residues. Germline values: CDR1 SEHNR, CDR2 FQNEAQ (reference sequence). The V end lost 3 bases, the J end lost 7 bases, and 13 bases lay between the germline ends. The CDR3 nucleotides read TGTGCCAGCAGCTTCCAGGGAGTTGGGAACACCATATATTTT. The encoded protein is CASSFQGVGNTIYF.

The CDR3 nucleotides read TGTGCCAGCAGCTCGGCTCCAGACAGGGGGCGAGGTTCACCCCTCCACTTT. Protein sequence: CASSSAPDRGRGSPLHF. The chain couples TRBV11-2 to TRBJ1-6, with 10 bases that match TRBD1. V lost 4 bases, J lost 9 bases, and 12 bases stayed unmatched. Germline CDR1 SGHAT, CDR2 FQNNGV. This CDR3 comprises 17 residues.

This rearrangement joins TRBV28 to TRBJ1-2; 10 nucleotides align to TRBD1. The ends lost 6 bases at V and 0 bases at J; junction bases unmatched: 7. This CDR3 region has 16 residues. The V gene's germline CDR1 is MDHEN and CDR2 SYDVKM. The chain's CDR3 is CASRHRGQGSNYGYTF. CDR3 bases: TGTGCCAGCAGGCATAGGGGACAGGGGTCTAACTATGGCTACACCTTC.

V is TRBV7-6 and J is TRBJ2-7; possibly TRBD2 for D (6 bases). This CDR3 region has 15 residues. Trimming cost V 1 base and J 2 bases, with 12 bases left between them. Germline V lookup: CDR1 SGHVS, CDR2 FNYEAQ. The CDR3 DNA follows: TGTGCCAGCAGCTTAGTTATTGGGGGGACCTACGAGCAGTACTTC. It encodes CASSLVIGGTYEQYF.

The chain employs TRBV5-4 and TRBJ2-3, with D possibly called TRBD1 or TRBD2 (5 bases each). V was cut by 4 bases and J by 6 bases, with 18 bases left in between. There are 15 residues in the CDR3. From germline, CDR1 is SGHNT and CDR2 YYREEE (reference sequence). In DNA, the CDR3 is TGTGCCAGCAGCCTCCGGGACGGCGGCTTCGATACGCAGTATTTT. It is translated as CASSLRDGGFDTQYF.

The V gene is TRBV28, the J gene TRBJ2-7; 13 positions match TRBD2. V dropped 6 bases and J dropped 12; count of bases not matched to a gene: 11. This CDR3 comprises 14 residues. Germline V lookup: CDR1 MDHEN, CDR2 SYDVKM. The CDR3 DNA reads TGTGCCAGCAGCTCCACTAGCGGGAGGGGATCACCGTACTTC. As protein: CASSSTSGRGSPYF. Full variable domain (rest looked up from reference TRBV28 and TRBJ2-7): DVKVTQSSRYLVKRTGEKVFLECVQDMDHENMFWYRQDPGLGLRLIYFSYDVKMKEKGDIPEGYSVSREKKERFSLILESASTNQTSMYLCASSSTSGRGSPYFGPGTRLTVT.

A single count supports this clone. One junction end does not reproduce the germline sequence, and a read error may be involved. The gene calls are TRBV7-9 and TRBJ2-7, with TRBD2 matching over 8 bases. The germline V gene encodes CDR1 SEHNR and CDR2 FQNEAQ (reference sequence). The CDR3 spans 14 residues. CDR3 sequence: CASSQRSGIVEQYF. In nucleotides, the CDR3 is TGCGCCAGCAGCCAACGTAGCGGGATAGTCGAGCAGTACTTC.

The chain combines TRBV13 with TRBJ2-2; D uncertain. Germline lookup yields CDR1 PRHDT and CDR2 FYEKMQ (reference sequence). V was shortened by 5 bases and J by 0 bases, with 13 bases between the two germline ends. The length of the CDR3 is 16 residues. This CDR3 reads CASSRRGPANTGELFF. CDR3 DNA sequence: TGTGCCAGCAGCCGGCGTGGGCCCGCGAACACCGGGGAGCTGTTTTTT.

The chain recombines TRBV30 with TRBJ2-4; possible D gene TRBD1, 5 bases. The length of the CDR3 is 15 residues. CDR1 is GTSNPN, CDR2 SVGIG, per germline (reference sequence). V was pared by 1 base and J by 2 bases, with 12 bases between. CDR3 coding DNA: TGTGCCTGGAGTGAGGGGATTGAGCCCAAAAACATTCAGTACTTC. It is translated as CAWSEGIEPKNIQYF.

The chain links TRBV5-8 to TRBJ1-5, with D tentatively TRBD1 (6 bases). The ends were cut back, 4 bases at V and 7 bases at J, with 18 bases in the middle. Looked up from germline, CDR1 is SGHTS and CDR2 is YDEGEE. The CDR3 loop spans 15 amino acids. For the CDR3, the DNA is TGTGCCAGCAGCCCCGGCAGGGGCCCCGGGCAGCCCCAGCATTTT. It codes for CASSPGRGPGQPQHF.